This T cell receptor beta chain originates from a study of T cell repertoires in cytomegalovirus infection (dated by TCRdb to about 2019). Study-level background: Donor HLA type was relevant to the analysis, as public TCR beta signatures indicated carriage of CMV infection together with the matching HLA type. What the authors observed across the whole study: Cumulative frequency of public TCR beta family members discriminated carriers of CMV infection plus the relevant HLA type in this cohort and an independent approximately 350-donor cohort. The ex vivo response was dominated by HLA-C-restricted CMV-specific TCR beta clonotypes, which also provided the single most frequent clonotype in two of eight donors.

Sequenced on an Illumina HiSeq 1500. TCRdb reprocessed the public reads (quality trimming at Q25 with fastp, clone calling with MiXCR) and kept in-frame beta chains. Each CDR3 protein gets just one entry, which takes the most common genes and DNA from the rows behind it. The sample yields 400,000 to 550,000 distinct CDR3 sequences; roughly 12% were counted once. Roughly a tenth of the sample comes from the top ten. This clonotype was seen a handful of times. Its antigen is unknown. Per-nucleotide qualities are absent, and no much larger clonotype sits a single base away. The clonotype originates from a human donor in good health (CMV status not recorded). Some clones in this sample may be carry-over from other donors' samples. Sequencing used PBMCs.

CDR3 reads: CASSVLNAGVQFF. The DNA is as follows: TGTGCCAGCAGCGTACTCAACGCGGGGGTGCAGTTCTTC. The chain is assembled from TRBV9 and TRBJ2-1, with 7 junctional bases fitting TRBD2. The germline V gene sets CDR1 to SGDLS and CDR2 to YYNGEE. Germline trimming amounts to 1 base on V and 12 bases on J, with 7 as the count of junction bases outside the gene matches. Measured from the cysteine to the phenylalanine, the CDR3 is 13 residues long. The sequence is cut down to CDR3 DNA, 39 bases in frame from base 1.